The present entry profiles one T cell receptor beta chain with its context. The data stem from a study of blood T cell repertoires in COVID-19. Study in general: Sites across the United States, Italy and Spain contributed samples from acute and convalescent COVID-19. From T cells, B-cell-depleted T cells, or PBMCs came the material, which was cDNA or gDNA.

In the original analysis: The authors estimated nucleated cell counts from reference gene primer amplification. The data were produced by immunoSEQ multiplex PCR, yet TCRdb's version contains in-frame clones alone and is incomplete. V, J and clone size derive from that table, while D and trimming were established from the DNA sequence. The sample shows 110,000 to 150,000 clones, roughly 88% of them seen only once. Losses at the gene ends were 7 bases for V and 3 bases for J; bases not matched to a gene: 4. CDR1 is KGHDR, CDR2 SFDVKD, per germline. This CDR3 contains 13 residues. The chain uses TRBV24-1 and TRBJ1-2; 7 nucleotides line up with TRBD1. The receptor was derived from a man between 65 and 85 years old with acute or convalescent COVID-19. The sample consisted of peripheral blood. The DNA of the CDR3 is TGTGCCACCAGCCCTACAGGGGACTATGGCTACACCTTC. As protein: CATSPTGDYGYTF.